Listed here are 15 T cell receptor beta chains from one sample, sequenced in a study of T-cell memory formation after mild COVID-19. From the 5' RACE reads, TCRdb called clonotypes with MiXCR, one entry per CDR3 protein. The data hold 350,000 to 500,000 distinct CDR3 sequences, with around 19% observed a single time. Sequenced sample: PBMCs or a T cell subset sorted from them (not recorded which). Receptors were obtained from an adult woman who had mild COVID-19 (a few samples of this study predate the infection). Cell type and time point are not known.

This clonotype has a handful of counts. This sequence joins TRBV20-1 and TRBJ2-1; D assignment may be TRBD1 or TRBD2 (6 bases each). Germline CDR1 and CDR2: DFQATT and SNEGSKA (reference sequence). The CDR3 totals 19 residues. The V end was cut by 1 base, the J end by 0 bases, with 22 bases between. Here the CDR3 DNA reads TGCAGTGCTAGAGGGGTGACGGGGGCTGAATATAGCTCCTACAATGAGCAGTTCTTC. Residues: CSARGVTGAEYSSYNEQFF.

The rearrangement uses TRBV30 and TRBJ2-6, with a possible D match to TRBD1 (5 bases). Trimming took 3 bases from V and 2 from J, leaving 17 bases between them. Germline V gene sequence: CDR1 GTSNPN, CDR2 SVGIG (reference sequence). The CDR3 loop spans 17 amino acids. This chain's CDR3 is CAWRYWGAETGANVLTF. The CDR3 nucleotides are TGTGCCTGGAGATATTGGGGCGCAGAAACTGGGGCCAACGTCCTGACTTTC.

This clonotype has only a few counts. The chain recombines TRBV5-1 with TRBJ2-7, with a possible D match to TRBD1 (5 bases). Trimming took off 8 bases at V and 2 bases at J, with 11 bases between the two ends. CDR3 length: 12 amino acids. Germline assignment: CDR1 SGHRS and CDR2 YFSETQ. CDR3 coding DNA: TGCGCCAGTCGACAGCAAACCTACGAGCAGTACTTC. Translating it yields CASRQQTYEQYF.

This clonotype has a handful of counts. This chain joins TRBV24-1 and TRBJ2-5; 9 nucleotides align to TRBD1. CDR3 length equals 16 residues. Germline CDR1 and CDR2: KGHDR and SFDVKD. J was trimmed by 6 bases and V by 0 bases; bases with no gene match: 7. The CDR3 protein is CATSDLDTGGSKTQYF. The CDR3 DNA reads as TGTGCCACCAGTGATTTGGATACAGGGGGCTCGAAGACCCAGTACTTC.

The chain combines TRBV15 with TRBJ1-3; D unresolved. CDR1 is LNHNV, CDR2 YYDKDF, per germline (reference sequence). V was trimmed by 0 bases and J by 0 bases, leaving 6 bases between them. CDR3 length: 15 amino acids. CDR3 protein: CATSRDRFSGNTIYF. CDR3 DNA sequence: TGTGCCACCAGCAGAGACCGATTCTCTGGAAACACCATATATTTT.

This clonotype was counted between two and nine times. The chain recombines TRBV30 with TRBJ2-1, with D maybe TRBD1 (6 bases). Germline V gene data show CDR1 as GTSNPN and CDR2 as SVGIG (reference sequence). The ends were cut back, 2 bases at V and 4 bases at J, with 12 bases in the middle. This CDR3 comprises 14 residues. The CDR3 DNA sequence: TGTGCCTGGAGTCTTGGACAGAATTACAATGAGCAGTTCTTC. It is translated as CAWSLGQNYNEQFF.

The CDR3 coding sequence is TGTGCCAGCAGCCGCCGGAGGGGGGTGAACACTGAAGCTTTCTTT. Encoded protein: CASSRRRGVNTEAFF. The J gene is TRBJ1-1, the V gene TRBV3-1; weak D call: TRBD1 (6 bases). Trimming stripped 4 bases from V and 0 bases from J, with 12 bases between. CDR3 length equals 15 residues. The germline V gene encodes CDR1 LGHDT and CDR2 YNNKEL (reference sequence).

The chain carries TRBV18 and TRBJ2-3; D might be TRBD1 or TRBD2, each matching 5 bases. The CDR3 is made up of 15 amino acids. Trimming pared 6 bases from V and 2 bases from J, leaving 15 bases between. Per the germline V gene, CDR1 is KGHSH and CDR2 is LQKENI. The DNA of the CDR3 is TGTGCCAGCTCTACCAATGTGGGGACCACAGATACGCAGTATTTT. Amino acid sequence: CASSTNVGTTDTQYF.

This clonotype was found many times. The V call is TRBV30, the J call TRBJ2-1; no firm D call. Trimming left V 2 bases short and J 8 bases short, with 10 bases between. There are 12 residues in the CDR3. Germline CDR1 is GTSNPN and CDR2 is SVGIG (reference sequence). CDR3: CAWSHGSYEQFF. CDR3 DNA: TGTGCCTGGAGTCATGGATCTTATGAGCAGTTCTTC.

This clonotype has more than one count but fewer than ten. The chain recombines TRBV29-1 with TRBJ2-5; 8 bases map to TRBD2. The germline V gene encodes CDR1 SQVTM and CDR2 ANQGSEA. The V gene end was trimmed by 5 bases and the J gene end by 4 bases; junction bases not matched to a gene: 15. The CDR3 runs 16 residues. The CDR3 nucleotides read TGCAGCGTTTCGGGACTAGGGCTCAGGGGTGGAGAGACCCAGTACTTC. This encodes CSVSGLGLRGGETQYF.

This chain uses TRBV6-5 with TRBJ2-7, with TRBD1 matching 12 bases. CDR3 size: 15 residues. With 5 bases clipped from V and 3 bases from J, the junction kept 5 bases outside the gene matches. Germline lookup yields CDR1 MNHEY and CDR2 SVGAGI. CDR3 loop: CASSTGTGGFYEQYF. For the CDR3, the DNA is TGTGCCAGCAGTACCGGGACAGGGGGCTTCTACGAGCAGTACTTC.

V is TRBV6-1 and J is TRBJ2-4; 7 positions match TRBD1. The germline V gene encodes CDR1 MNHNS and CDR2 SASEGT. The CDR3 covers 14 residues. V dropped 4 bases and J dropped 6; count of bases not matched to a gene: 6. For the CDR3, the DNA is TGTGCCAGCAGTGTTTGGGACAGCAGAAACATTCAGTACTTC. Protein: CASSVWDSRNIQYF.

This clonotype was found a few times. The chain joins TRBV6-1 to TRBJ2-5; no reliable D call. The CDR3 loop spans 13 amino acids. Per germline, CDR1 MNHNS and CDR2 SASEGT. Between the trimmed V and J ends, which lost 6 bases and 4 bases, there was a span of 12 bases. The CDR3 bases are TGTGCCAGCAGCATGAACCCGACAGAGACCCAGTACTTC. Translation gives CASSMNPTETQYF.

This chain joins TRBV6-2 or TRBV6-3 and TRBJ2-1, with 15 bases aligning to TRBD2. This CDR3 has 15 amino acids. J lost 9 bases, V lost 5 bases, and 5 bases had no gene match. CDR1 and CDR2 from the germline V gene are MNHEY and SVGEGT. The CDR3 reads CASSRTSGRASEQFF. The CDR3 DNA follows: TGTGCCAGCAGTCGGACTAGCGGGAGGGCCAGTGAGCAGTTCTTC.

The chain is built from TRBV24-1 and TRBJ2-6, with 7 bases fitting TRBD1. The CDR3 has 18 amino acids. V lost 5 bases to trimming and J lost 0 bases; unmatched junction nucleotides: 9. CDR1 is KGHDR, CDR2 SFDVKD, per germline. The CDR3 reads CATSARDSLPSGANVLTF. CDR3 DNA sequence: TGTGCCACCAGTGCCAGGGACAGCTTACCCTCTGGGGCCAACGTCCTGACTTTC.